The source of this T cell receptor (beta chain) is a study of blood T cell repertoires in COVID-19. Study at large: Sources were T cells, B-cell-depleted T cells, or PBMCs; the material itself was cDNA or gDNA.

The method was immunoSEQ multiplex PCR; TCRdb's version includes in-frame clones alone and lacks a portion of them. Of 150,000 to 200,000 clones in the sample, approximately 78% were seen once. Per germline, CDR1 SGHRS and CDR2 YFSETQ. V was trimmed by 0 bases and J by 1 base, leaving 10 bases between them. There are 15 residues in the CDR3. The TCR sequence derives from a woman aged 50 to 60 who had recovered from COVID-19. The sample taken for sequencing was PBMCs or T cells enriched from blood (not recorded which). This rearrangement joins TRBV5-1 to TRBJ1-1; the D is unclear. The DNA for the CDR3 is TGCGCCAGCAGCTTGGTTCCGGGTGGGAACACTGAAGCTTTCTTT. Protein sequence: CASSLVPGGNTEAFF. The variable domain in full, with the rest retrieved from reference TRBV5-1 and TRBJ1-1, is KAGVTQTPRYLIKTRGQQVTLSCSPISGHRSVSWYQQTPGQGLQFLFEYFSETQRNKGNFPGRFSGRQFSNSRSEMNVSTLELGDSALYLCASSLVPGGNTEAFFGQGTRLTVV.